This entry lists 2 T cell receptor beta chains sequenced from one sample in a study of T cell clonality in common variable immunodeficiency. Here immunoSEQ multiplex PCR was the method, and the copy in TCRdb shows in-frame clones only, minus some. The repertoire consists of about 39,000 clones, none detected only once. Source material: peripheral blood mononuclear cells. The receptor source for this set is a person aged 18 to 75 in good health.

On this clone: The read terminates 3 residues ahead of where the CDR3 ends, so the germline J gene completes it. This rearrangement joins TRBV7-9 to TRBJ2-1, with 11 bases matching TRBD2. The trim removed 3 bases at V and 8 bases at J, leaving 6 bases unmatched. The CDR3 runs 15 residues. Germline-derived CDR1 and CDR2 are SEHNR and FQNEAQ (reference sequence). This chain's CDR3 is CASSFELAGVDEQFF. The covered CDR3 bases are TGTGCCAGCAGCTTCGAACTAGCGGGGGTCGATGAG.

This clone was observed at least ten times. The read halts 3 residues ahead of the CDR3 end, with the missing end drawn from the germline J gene. The chain carries TRBV19 and TRBJ2-1; 7 bases are a match to TRBD2. J was trimmed by 6 bases and V by 9 bases; bases with no gene match: 11. This CDR3 region has 14 residues. From germline, CDR1 is LNHDA and CDR2 SQIVND (reference sequence). The sequenced CDR3 bases are TGTGCCAGCCAGCGGGGAAACCCTTTCAATGAG. The encoded protein is CASQRGNPFNE. The CDR3 in its entirety is CASQRGNPFNEQFF.